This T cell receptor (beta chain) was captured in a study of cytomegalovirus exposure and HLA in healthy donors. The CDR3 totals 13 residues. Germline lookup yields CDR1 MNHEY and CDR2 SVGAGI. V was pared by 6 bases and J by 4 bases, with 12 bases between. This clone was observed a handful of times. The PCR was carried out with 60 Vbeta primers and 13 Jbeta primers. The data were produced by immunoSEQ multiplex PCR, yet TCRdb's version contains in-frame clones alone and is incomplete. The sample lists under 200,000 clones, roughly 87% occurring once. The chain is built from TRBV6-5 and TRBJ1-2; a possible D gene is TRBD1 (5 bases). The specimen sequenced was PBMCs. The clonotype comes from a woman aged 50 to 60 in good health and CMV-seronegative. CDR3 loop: CASRTQGSYGYTF. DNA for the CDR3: TGTGCCAGCAGGACTCAGGGTTCCTATGGCTACACCTTC.